This T cell receptor beta chain was recorded in a study of read filtering for tumor transcriptome and immune sequencing. For the study at large: DNase treatment preceded whole-transcriptome library preparation. Study-wide findings and caveats: IR-seq captured clonotypes deeper and more reliably than RNA-seq.

Trimming took 2 bases from V and 4 from J; bases not matched to a gene: 15. The germline V gene has CDR1 DFQATT and CDR2 SNEGSKA (reference sequence). The CDR3 length is 18 residues. This clonotype was found many times. Its specificity is not known. The library was built from roughly 400 ng RNA with molecular barcoded adaptors for alpha/delta and beta/gamma chains. In TCRdb, the reads were re-called with MiXCR into one record per CDR3 protein. The sample shows tens of thousands of distinct CDR3 sequences, about 14% of them seen only once. The V call is TRBV20-1, the J call TRBJ2-3; 10 nucleotides agree with TRBD2. The source of this sequence is a donor at least 40 years old with multiple myeloma. The sample comprised a population of CD138-negative cells sorted from bone marrow. CDR3 sequence: CSARLLTASGSNADTQYF. In DNA form, the CDR3 reads TGCAGTGCTAGACTCCTAACGGCTAGCGGGAGTAACGCAGATACGCAGTATTTT.